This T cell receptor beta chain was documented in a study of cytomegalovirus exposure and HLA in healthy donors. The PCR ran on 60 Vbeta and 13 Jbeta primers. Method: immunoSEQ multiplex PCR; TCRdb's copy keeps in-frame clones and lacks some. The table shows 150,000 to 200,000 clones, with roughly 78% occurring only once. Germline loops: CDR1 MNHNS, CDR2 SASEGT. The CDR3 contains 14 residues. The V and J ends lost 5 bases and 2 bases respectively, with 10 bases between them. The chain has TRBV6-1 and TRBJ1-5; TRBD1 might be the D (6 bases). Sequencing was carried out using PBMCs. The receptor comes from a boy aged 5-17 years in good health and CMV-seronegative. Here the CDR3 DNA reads TGTGCCAGCAGTCACAGGGAAGGCAATCAGCCCCAGCATTTT. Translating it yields CASSHREGNQPQHF.